A single sample is the source of the 8 T cell receptor beta chains below, sequenced in a study of cytomegalovirus exposure and HLA in healthy donors. The study ran its PCR with 60 Vbeta and 13 Jbeta primers. Here immunoSEQ multiplex PCR was the method, and the copy in TCRdb shows in-frame clones only, minus some. Its listing shows 200,000 to 250,000 clones. The source material was PBMCs. These TCRs come from a girl aged 2 to 9 in good health and CMV-seropositive.

V and J are TRBV18 and TRBJ1-5; 9 bases are a match to TRBD1. V dropped 6 bases and J dropped 1; count of bases not matched to a gene: 7. CDR3 length: 16 amino acids. Germline CDR1 is KGHSH and CDR2 is LQKENI. CDR3 amino acids: CASSTGDRVSNQPQHF. The CDR3 region has the DNA TGTGCCAGCTCGACGGGGGACAGGGTAAGCAATCAGCCCCAGCATTTT.

J is TRBJ2-3 and V is TRBV28, with 7 positions matching TRBD2. The germline V gene encodes CDR1 MDHEN and CDR2 SYDVKM. The CDR3 covers 14 residues. Trimming cost V 6 bases and J 2 bases; bases outside gene matches: 5. CDR3 bases: TGTGCCAGCAGAATGCTAGCGGACACAGATACGCAGTATTTT. It encodes CASRMLADTDTQYF.

This chain joins TRBV28 and TRBJ1-1; no clear D. Germline CDR1 reads MDHEN; CDR2 reads SYDVKM. Trimming stripped 5 bases from V and 0 bases from J, with 7 bases between. The CDR3 contains 13 residues. As DNA, the CDR3 is TGTGCCAGCAGTCCCTATTTGAACACTGAAGCTTTCTTT. Translation gives CASSPYLNTEAFF.

This sequence joins TRBV6-4 and TRBJ2-3; 12 bases line up with TRBD2. The CDR3 loop spans 15 amino acids. The trim removed 4 bases at V and 5 bases at J, leaving 4 bases unmatched. The V gene's germline CDR1 is MRHNA and CDR2 SNTAGT. This CDR3 reads CASSVLAGGRDTQYF. For the CDR3, the DNA is TGTGCCAGCAGTGTACTAGCGGGAGGCAGAGATACGCAGTATTTT.

The chain employs TRBV29-1 and TRBJ2-7, with TRBD1 matching 9 bases. The CDR3 contains 13 residues. V shed 6 bases and J 5 bases; nucleotides not matched to a gene: 8. CDR1 is SQVTM and CDR2 is ANQGSEA in the germline V gene. CDR3 in amino acids: CSVGGQGINEQYF. CDR3 nucleotide sequence: TGCAGCGTCGGGGGACAGGGTATCAACGAGCAGTACTTC.

The chain has TRBV11-1 and TRBJ2-5; 7 nucleotides agree with TRBD1. The CDR3 loop spans 14 amino acids. J lost 1 base, V lost 5 bases, and 4 bases had no gene match. Germline V lookup: CDR1 SGHAT, CDR2 FQDESV (reference sequence). The CDR3 loop is CASSPPGGQETQYF. CDR3 coding DNA: TGTGCCAGCAGCCCCCCAGGGGGCCAAGAGACCCAGTACTTC.

The chain uses TRBV6-5 and TRBJ1-4, with no clear D. V lost 8 bases to trimming and J lost 5 bases, with 12 bases between them. Germline assignment: CDR1 MNHEY and CDR2 SVGAGI. The CDR3 extends over 13 amino acids. In DNA, the CDR3 is TGTGCCAGCCTGAGGGCTGGGAATGAAAAACTGTTTTTT. Translation: CASLRAGNEKLFF.

The rearrangement uses TRBV5-1 and TRBJ2-1; the match to TRBD2 covers 14 bases. Germline V lookup: CDR1 SGHRS, CDR2 YFSETQ. The J segment lost 0 bases and the V segment lost 5 bases, leaving 4 bases of the junction unmatched. CDR3 length: 17 residues. CDR3 region: CASRGLAGGSSYNEQFF. The CDR3 region has the DNA TGCGCCAGCAGAGGACTAGCGGGAGGTAGCTCCTACAATGAGCAGTTCTTC.